This T cell receptor beta chain was found in a study of blood T cell repertoires in COVID-19. Study-level information: T cells, B-cell-depleted T cells, or PBMCs provided the cDNA or gDNA that served as material.

Method: immunoSEQ multiplex PCR; TCRdb's copy keeps in-frame clones and lacks some. The sample has around 360,000 clones; 87% are singletons. V lost 0 bases and J lost 6, with 14 bases in between. Germline lookup yields CDR1 LGHDT and CDR2 YNNKEL (reference sequence). This CDR3 region has 16 residues. The sample taken for sequencing was PBMCs or T cells enriched from blood (not recorded which). The sequence came from a middle-aged man in a cohort exposed to, infected with or recovered from COVID-19 (not recorded which). The V call is TRBV3-1 (or the pseudogene TRBV3-2), the J call TRBJ2-2; D possibly corresponds to TRBD2 (5 bases). CDR3 sequence (DNA): TGTGCCAGCAGCCAAGATCGTCCGGGGTCGGCCGGGGAGCTGTTTTTT. It codes for CASSQDRPGSAGELFF.